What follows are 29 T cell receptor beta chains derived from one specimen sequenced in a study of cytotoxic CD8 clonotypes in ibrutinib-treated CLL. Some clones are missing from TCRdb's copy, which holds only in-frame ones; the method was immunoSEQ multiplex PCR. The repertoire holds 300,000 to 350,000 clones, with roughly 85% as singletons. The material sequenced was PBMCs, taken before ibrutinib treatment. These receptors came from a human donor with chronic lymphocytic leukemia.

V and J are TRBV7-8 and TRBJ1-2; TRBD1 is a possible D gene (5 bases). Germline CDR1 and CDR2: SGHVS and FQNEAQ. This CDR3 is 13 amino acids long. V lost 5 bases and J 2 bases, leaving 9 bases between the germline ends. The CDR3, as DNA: TGTGCCAGCAGCCGGGACCTCAACTATGGCTACACCTTC. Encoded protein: CASSRDLNYGYTF.

In DNA form, the CDR3 reads TGTGCCAGCAGTCGGACCGGGACAGGGGGGACCAATCAGCCCCAGCATTTT. This sequence encodes CASSRTGTGGTNQPQHF. The rearrangement joins TRBV7-2 to TRBJ1-5, with 11 bases matching TRBD1. The CDR3 covers 17 residues. The germline gives CDR1 SGHTA, CDR2 FQGNSA. The V segment lost 6 bases and the J segment 3 bases; nucleotides outside the gene matches: 10.

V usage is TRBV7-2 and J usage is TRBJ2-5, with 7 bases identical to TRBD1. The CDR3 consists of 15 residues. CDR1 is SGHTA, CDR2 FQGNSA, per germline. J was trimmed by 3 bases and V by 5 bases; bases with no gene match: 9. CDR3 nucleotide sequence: TGTGCCAGCAGCCCAAACAGGGGTCGGGAAGAGACCCAGTACTTC. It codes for CASSPNRGREETQYF.

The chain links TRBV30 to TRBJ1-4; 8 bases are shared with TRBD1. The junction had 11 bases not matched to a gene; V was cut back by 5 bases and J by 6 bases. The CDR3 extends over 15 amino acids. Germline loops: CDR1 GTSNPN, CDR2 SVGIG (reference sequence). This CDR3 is CAWATGTGADEKLFF. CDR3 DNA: TGTGCCTGGGCAACCGGGACAGGAGCTGATGAAAAACTGTTTTTT.

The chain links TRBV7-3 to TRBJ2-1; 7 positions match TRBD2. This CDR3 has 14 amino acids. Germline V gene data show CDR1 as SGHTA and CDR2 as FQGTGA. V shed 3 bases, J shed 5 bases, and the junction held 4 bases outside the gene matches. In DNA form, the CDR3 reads TGTGCCAGCAGCTTGAGAGGGACTAACAATGAGCAGTTCTTC. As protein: CASSLRGTNNEQFF.

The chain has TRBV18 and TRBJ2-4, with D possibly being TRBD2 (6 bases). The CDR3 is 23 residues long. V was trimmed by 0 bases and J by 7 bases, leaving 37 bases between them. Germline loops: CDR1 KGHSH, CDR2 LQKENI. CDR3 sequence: CASSPPPAGPVAPRSVLGNIQYF. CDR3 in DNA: TGTGCCAGCTCACCACCCCCAGCGGGCCCCGTCGCCCCTAGATCGGTGCTTGGTAACATTCAGTACTTC.

The CDR3 DNA sequence: TGCGCCAGCAGCCCCTTGGGACCTGAAGCTTTCTTT. This codes for CASSPLGPEAFF. The chain recombines TRBV5-1 with TRBJ1-1; D is perhaps TRBD1 (5 bases). The germline V gene encodes CDR1 SGHRS and CDR2 YFSETQ. This CDR3 region has 12 residues. With 4 bases removed from V and 6 bases from J, the gap between germline ends came to 10 bases.

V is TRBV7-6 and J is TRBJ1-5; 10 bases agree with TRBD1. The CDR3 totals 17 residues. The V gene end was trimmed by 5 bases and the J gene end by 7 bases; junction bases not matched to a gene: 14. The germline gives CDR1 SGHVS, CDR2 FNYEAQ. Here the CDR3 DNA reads TGTGCCAGCAGCCACAGTAGTGCCGGGACAGGGGAGCAGCCCCAGCATTTT. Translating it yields CASSHSSAGTGEQPQHF. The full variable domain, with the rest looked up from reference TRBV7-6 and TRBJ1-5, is GAGVSQSPRYKVTKRGQDVALRCDPISGHVSLYWYRQALGQGPEFLTYFNYEAQQDKSGLPNDRFSAERPEGSISTLTIQRTEQRDSAMYRCASSHSSAGTGEQPQHFGDGTRLSIL.

This CDR3 reads CASSLRTMKGAEKLFF. CDR3 coding DNA: TGTGCCAGCAGTTTACGCACCATGAAGGGGGCTGAAAAACTGTTTTTT. V gene TRBV27 combines with J gene TRBJ1-4; 7 bases align to TRBD1. Per germline, CDR1 MNHEY and CDR2 SMNVEV (reference sequence). After removal of 2 bases from V and 7 bases from J, the junction contained 10 bases not matched to a gene. CDR3 length equals 16 residues.

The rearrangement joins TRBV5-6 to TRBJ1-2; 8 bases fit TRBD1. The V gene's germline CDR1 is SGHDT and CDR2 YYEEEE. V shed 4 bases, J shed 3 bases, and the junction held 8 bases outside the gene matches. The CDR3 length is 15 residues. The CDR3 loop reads CASSPQTGAYYGYTF. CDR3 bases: TGTGCCAGCAGCCCACAGACAGGGGCCTACTATGGCTACACCTTC.

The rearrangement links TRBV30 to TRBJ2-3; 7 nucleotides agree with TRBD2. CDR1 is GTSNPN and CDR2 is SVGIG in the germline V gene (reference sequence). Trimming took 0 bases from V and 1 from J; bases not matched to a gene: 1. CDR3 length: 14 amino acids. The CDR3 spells CAWSVAGGTDTQYF. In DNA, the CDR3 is TGTGCCTGGAGTGTTGCGGGAGGCACAGATACGCAGTATTTT.

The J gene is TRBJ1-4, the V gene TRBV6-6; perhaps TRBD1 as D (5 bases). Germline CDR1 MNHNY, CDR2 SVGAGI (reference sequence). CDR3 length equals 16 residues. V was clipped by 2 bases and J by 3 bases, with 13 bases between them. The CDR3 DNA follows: TGTGCCAGCAGTTACACCAGGGCTTTGGCTAATGAAAAACTGTTTTTT. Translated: CASSYTRALANEKLFF.

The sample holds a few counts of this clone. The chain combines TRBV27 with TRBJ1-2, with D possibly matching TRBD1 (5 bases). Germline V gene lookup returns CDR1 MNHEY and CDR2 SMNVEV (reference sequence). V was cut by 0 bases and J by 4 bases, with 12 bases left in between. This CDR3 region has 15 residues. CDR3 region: CASSLSDPGLYGYTF. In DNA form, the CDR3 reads TGTGCCAGCAGTTTATCGGACCCGGGACTCTATGGCTACACCTTC.

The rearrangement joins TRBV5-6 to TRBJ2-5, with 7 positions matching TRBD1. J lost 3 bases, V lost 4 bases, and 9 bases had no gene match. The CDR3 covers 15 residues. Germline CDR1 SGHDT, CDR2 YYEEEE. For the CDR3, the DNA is TGTGCCAGCAGCCACTCGGGACAGAAAAAAGAGACCCAGTACTTC. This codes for CASSHSGQKKETQYF.

The CDR3 is CASSQSAGQGLSYEQYF. The CDR3 bases are TGCGCCAGCAGTCAATCGGCTGGACAGGGTCTCTCCTACGAGCAGTACTTC. The rearrangement joins TRBV23-1 to TRBJ2-7, with 8 bases lining up with TRBD1. TRBV23-1 is reported as an ORF; its role is uncertain. CDR3 size: 17 residues. The V gene end was trimmed by 0 bases and the J gene end by 0 bases; junction bases not matched to a gene: 7.

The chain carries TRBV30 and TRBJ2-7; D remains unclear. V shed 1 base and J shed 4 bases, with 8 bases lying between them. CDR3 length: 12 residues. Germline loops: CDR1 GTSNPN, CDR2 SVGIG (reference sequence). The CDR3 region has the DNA TGTGCCTGGAGTGGCGGTTCTTACGAGCAGTACTTC. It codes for CAWSGGSYEQYF.

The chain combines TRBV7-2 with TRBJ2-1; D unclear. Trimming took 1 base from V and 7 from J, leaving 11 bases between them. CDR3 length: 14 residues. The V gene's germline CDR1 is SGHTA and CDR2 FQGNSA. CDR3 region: CASSLEASSNEQFF. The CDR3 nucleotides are TGTGCCAGCAGCTTAGAAGCATCGTCGAATGAGCAGTTCTTC.

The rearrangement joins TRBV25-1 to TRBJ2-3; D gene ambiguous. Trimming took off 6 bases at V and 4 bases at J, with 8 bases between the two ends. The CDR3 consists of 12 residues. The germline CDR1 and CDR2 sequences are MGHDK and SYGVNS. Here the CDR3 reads CASRKDPDTQYF. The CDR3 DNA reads TGTGCCAGCAGAAAGGACCCAGATACGCAGTATTTT. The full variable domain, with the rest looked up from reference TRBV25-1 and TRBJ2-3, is EADIYQTPRYLVIGTGKKITLECSQTMGHDKMYWYQQDPGMELHLIHYSYGVNSTEKGDLSSESTVSRIRTEHFPLTLESARPSHTSQYLCASRKDPDTQYFGPGTRLTVL.

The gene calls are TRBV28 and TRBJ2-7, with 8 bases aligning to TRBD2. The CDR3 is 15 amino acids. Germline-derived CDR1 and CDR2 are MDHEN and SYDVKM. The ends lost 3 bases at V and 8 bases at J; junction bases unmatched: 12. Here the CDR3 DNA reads TGTGCCAGCAGTTTCCCGAGGGGGACTAGGTCCCAGCAGTACTTC. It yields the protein CASSFPRGTRSQQYF.

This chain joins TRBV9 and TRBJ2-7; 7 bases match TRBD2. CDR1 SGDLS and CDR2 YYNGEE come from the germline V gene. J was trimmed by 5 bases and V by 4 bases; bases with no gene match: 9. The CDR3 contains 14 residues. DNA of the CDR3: TGTGCCAGCAGCCGTTTCCGGGAGGACGACGAGCAGTACTTC. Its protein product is CASSRFREDDEQYF.

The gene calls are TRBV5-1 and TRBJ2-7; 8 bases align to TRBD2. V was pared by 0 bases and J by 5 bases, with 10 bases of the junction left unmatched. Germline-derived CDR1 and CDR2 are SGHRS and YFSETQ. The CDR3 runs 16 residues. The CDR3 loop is CASSLVDPPGGDEQYF. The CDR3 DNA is TGCGCCAGCAGCTTGGTGGATCCCCCGGGGGGGGACGAGCAGTACTTC.

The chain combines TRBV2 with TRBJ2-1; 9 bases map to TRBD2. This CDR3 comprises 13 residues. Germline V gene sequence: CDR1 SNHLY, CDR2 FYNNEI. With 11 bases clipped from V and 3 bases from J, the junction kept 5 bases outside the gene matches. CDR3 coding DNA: TGTGCCCGATCGACTAGCGGCTACAATGAGCAGTTCTTC. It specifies CARSTSGYNEQFF. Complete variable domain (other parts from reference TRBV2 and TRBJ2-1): EPEVTQTPSHQVTQMGQEVILRCVPISNHLYFYWYRQILGQKVEFLVSFYNNEISEKSEIFDDQFSVERPDGSNFTLKIRSTKLEDSAMYFCARSTSGYNEQFFGPGTRLTVL.

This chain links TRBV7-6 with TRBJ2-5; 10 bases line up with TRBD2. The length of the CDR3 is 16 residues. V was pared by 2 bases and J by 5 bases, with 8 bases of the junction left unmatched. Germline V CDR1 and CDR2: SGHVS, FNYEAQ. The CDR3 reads CASSLSLTSGLETQYF. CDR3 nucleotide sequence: TGTGCCAGCAGCTTAAGTCTGACTAGCGGGTTGGAGACCCAGTACTTC. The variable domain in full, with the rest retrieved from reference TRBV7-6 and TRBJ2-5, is GAGVSQSPRYKVTKRGQDVALRCDPISGHVSLYWYRQALGQGPEFLTYFNYEAQQDKSGLPNDRFSAERPEGSISTLTIQRTEQRDSAMYRCASSLSLTSGLETQYFGPGTRLLVL.

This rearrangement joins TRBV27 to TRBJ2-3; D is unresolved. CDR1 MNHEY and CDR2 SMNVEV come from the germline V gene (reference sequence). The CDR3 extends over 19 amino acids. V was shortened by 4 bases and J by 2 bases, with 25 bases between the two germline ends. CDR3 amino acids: CASSSKRRADRQYTDTQYF. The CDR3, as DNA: TGTGCCAGCAGTTCCAAACGCCGGGCGGACCGGCAATACACAGATACGCAGTATTTT.

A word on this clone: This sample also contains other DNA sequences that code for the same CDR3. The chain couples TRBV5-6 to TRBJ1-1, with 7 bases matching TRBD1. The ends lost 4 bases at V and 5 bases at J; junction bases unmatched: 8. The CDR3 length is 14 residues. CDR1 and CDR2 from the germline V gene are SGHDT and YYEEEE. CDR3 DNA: TGTGCCAGCAGCCTGGTCCCGACAGGGACTGAAGCTTTCTTT. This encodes CASSLVPTGTEAFF.

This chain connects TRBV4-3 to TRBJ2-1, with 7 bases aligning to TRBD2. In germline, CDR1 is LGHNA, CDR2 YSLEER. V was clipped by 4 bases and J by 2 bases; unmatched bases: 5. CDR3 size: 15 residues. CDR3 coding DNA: TGCGCCAGCAGCCGATCCGGGACTACCTACAATGAGCAGTTCTTC. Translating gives CASSRSGTTYNEQFF.

The CDR3 protein is CASSSQGLAGIFEQFF. Here the CDR3 DNA reads TGTGCCAGCAGTTCCCAGGGACTAGCGGGTATCTTTGAGCAGTTCTTC. V and J are TRBV27 and TRBJ2-1; 12 bases are a match to TRBD2. In germline, CDR1 is MNHEY, CDR2 SMNVEV (reference sequence). J gave up 9 bases and V 4 bases, and 10 bases lay outside the gene matches. The CDR3 totals 16 residues.

As DNA, the CDR3 is TGTGCCAGCAGATACCGGGGTACGAACACCGGGGAGCTGTTTTTT. This sequence encodes CASRYRGTNTGELFF. The chain is built from TRBV27 and TRBJ2-2, with a weak D call TRBD2 (5 bases). The length of the CDR3 is 15 residues. The germline CDR1 and CDR2 sequences are MNHEY and SMNVEV (reference sequence). The ends were cut back, 6 bases at V and 0 bases at J, with 11 bases in the middle.

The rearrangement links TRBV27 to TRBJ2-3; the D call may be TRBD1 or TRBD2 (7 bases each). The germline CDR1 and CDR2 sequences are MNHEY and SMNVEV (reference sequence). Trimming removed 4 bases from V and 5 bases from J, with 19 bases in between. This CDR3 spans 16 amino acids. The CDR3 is CASSYLQGGGRDTQYF. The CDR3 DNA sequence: TGTGCCAGCAGTTACCTTCAGGGGGGGGGCAGAGATACGCAGTATTTT.